The next 3 T cell receptor beta chains were all read from a single sample in a study of cytomegalovirus exposure and HLA in healthy donors. Primers for the PCR totalled 60 Vbeta and 13 Jbeta. Measured with immunoSEQ multiplex PCR; TCRdb has only the in-frame clones, and not every one. The table shows 150,000 to 200,000 clones, with around 80% occurring only once. Material: PBMCs. These receptors were collected from a man in his late teens or twenties in good health and CMV-seropositive.

The gene calls are TRBV27 and TRBJ1-3; a weak D match, TRBD1 (5 bases). Germline V gene data show CDR1 as MNHEY and CDR2 as SMNVEV (reference sequence). V lost 6 bases and J lost 0, with 12 bases in between. There are 15 residues in the CDR3. Here the CDR3 DNA reads TGTGCCAGCAGGGGCGGGGCCACCTCTGGAAACACCATATATTTT. Its protein is CASRGGATSGNTIYF.

This chain joins TRBV6-1 and TRBJ2-1, with 9 bases matching TRBD1. This CDR3 comprises 15 residues. With 5 bases clipped from V and 3 bases from J, the junction kept 5 bases outside the gene matches. Germline loops: CDR1 MNHNS, CDR2 SASEGT. The CDR3: CASSSGTGNYNEQFF. CDR3 DNA: TGTGCCAGCAGTTCCGGGACAGGGAACTACAATGAGCAGTTCTTC.

The genes are TRBV30 and TRBJ1-5; D might be TRBD1 (6 bases). Trimming shortened V by 1 base and J by 5 bases, and 9 bases separated the two germline ends. This CDR3 spans 13 amino acids. The germline V gene encodes CDR1 GTSNPN and CDR2 SVGIG (reference sequence). For the CDR3, the DNA is TGTGCCTGGAGTGGGAAGGGGGATCAGCCCCAGCATTTT. It yields the protein CAWSGKGDQPQHF.